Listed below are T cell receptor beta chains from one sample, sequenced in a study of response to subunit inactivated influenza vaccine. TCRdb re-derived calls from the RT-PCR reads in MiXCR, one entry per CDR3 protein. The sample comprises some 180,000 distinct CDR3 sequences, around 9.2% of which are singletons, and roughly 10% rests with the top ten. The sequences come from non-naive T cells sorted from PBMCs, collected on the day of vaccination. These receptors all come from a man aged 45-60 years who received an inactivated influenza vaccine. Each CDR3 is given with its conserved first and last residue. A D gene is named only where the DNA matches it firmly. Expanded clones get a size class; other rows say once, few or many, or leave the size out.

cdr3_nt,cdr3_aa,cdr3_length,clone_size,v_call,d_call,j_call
TGTGCCAGCAGCACCCCGATAGGTTTCACAGATACGCAGTATTTT,CASSTPIGFTDTQYF,15,-,TRBV11-2,-,TRBJ2-3
TGTGCCAGCAGCCTCACCGGGAGGGAGTTCTTC,CASSLTGREFF,11,few,TRBV5-6,TRBD2,TRBJ2-1
TGTGCCAGCAACAAACAGGGGAGGGATGAAAAACTGTTTTTT,CASNKQGRDEKLFF,14,-,TRBV5-6,TRBD1,TRBJ1-4
TGTGCCAGCAGCTCCTCTCCCGGCGGGAGAGAGACCCAGTACTTC,CASSSSPGGRETQYF,15,few,TRBV5-6,TRBD2,TRBJ2-5
TGCAGTGCCACTACCGGGACTAGCGTGAGGGAGCTGTTTTTT,CSATTGTSVRELFF,14,-,TRBV20-1,TRBD2,TRBJ2-2
TGCAGCGTTGCGATCGGAGGACAGGGGGATAACAATGAGCAGTTCTTC,CSVAIGGQGDNNEQFF,16,many,TRBV29-1,TRBD1,TRBJ2-1
TGCAGTGCTAGAGATCCTGAGCGTATGCCCTTC,CSARDPERMPF,11,few,TRBV20-1,-,TRBJ2-7
TGTGCCAGCAGCTTAGAGTTACTATCTAGCGGAATCTACAATGAGCAGTTCTTC,CASSLELLSSGIYNEQFF,18,many,TRBV11-1,TRBD2,TRBJ2-1
TGTGCCTGCTGTTTACCCGGACTAGCGGGGGACTCCTACAATGAGCAGTTCTTC,CACCLPGLAGDSYNEQFF,18,-,TRBV2,TRBD2,TRBJ2-1
TGTGCCAGCAGTTTACGAACCCCGGGAAATAGGCCCAATGAGCAGTTCTTC,CASSLRTPGNRPNEQFF,17,many,TRBV27,-,TRBJ2-1
TGCGCCAGCAGCTTGTTAGGAGGACACCTGAACACTGAAGCTTTCTTT,CASSLLGGHLNTEAFF,16,many,TRBV5-1,-,TRBJ1-1
TGTGCCAGCAGCAGCCGACTGAACAATGAGCAGTTCTTC,CASSSRLNNEQFF,13,many,TRBV7-2,-,TRBJ2-1
TGTGCCAGCAGCGGAGCGGGATCCTACAATGAGCAGTTCTTC,CASSGAGSYNEQFF,14,few,TRBV7-2,TRBD2,TRBJ2-1
TGTGCCAGCAGCCCTCTAGCGGGATCTACAGATACGCAGTATTTT,CASSPLAGSTDTQYF,15,-,TRBV7-3,TRBD2,TRBJ2-3
TGCGCCAGCACCCTCGGGGAATCCAACGCTGAAGCTTTCTTT,CASTLGESNAEAFF,14,few,TRBV5-1,-,TRBJ1-1
TGTGCCAGCAGCTTAATTTCCGGGAACACCGGGGAGCTGTTTTTT,CASSLISGNTGELFF,15,many,TRBV7-6,-,TRBJ2-2
TGCGCCAGCAGCTTGGTAGGACTAGCCACAGGGGGGGTCAATTACAATGAGCAGTTCTTC,CASSLVGLATGGVNYNEQFF,20,many,TRBV5-1,-,TRBJ2-1
TGTGCCAGCAGCCGAGGACAGGGGGCACTTGAGCAGTTCTTC,CASSRGQGALEQFF,14,many,TRBV7-9,TRBD1,TRBJ2-1
TGTGCCAGCAGCCGTAGCGGGGCGGGGAGGAGGACGGGGGCCAACGTCCTGACTTTC,CASSRSGAGRRTGANVLTF,19,-,TRBV4-2,TRBD2,TRBJ2-6
TGTGCCAGCAGCCTCGCAGGGGGCTCGACCACTGAAGCTTTCTTT,CASSLAGGSTTEAFF,15,-,TRBV3-1,TRBD1,TRBJ1-1
TGTGCCAGCAGACCGGGTGGTACCAGGGGCGAGCAGTACTTC,CASRPGGTRGEQYF,14,-,TRBV28,-,TRBJ2-7
TGCAGCGTTGCTGTCTCAACAGATACGCAGTATTTT,CSVAVSTDTQYF,12,few,TRBV29-1,-,TRBJ2-3
TGTGCCAGCACCTCAGGACCCAGGGTTAATTCACCCCTCCACTTT,CASTSGPRVNSPLHF,15,-,TRBV2,-,TRBJ1-6
TGTGCCAGCTCACCATTACGAAGTAGCAATCAGCCCCAGCATTTT,CASSPLRSSNQPQHF,15,-,TRBV18,-,TRBJ1-5
TGCAGTGCTACACGACTAGCGGCTCTAAATACCTACGAGCAGTACTTC,CSATRLAALNTYEQYF,16,few,TRBV20-1,TRBD2,TRBJ2-7
TGTGCCAGCAGGTTACGGGGGTCGGTTCGCGAGCAGTACTTC,CASRLRGSVREQYF,14,-,TRBV6-5,-,TRBJ2-7
TGTGCCACCAGCAGAGGACCTCAACGTGTGACGGATGAAAAACTGTTTTTT,CATSRGPQRVTDEKLFF,17,-,TRBV15,-,TRBJ1-4
TGTGCCAGCAGGGAGACTAGTTTCAATGAGCAGTTCTTC,CASRETSFNEQFF,13,few,TRBV7-9,-,TRBJ2-1
TGTGCCAGCAGTTTAGGGACAGGGGGCCAGTATGGCTACACCTTC,CASSLGTGGQYGYTF,15,many,TRBV28,TRBD1,TRBJ1-2
TGTGCCAGCAGCCTGGGGGGGGCGTCCTACAATGAGCAGTTCTTC,CASSLGGASYNEQFF,15,few,TRBV12-3/TRBV12-4,-,TRBJ2-1
TGTGCCTGGAGTGTAGGGGTCAGCGTTAGCAATCAGCCCCAGCATTTT,CAWSVGVSVSNQPQHF,16,-,TRBV30,-,TRBJ1-5
TGTGCCAGCAGCCCGGCTGGCTCCTACAATGAGCAGTTCTTC,CASSPAGSYNEQFF,14,-,TRBV6-1,-,TRBJ2-1
TGTGCCAGCAGCTTAGGTCGAGGGAACTCCTACAATGAGCAGTTCTTC,CASSLGRGNSYNEQFF,16,many,TRBV5-5,-,TRBJ2-1
TGTGCCAGCACCATCGCACATCAAGAGACCCAGTACTTC,CASTIAHQETQYF,13,many,TRBV12-3/TRBV12-4,-,TRBJ2-5
TGTGCCAGCAGCTTGGCCGGGGAAACGGGGGAGCAGTTCTTC,CASSLAGETGEQFF,14,-,TRBV5-5,-,TRBJ2-1
TGTGCCAGCAGCTTAGGGCTATCTGCAGATACGCAGTATTTT,CASSLGLSADTQYF,14,-,TRBV7-9,-,TRBJ2-3
TGTGCCAGCAGCTCCTCCACGGGCAGATTACCTGCCTTT,CASSSSTGRLPAF,13,-,TRBV7-9,-,TRBJ1-6
TGTGCCAGCAGTTTGTCAGGGGTTAAGCCCCAGCATTTT,CASSLSGVKPQHF,13,-,TRBV12-3/TRBV12-4,-,TRBJ1-5
TGTGCCAGCAGTTACTCTCCTTCTGGGGCCAACGTCCTGACTTTC,CASSYSPSGANVLTF,15,-,TRBV6-5,-,TRBJ2-6
TGTGCCAGCAGCCCTCGGGGGGACCTAATCTACAATGAGCAGTTCTTC,CASSPRGDLIYNEQFF,16,few,TRBV7-9,TRBD2,TRBJ2-1
TGTGCCAGCTCACCACCGGGACAGGGGGCGGAAGGCTACACCTTC,CASSPPGQGAEGYTF,15,-,TRBV18,TRBD1,TRBJ1-2
TGTGCCAGCAGTCGAGTGGGAGACGGGGAGACCCAGTACTTC,CASSRVGDGETQYF,14,few,TRBV12-3/TRBV12-4,-,TRBJ2-5
TGTGCCAGCAGCTTCGACGGCTACGAGCAGTACTTC,CASSFDGYEQYF,12,many,TRBV7-2,-,TRBJ2-7
TGTGCCAGCAGCTTCGGGCAGACCAATGAGCAGTTCTTC,CASSFGQTNEQFF,13,few,TRBV7-2,-,TRBJ2-1
TGTGCCAGCTCACCAGTGGGGAATACGCAGTATTTT,CASSPVGNTQYF,12,many,TRBV18,-,TRBJ2-3
TGTGCCAGCAGCTTAGTAGTTAGTGCACAAGAGACCCAGTACTTC,CASSLVVSAQETQYF,15,-,TRBV7-6,-,TRBJ2-5
TGCGCCAGCAGCCAAGGGACAGGTGGGGTGTCCAAAAACATTCAGTACTTC,CASSQGTGGVSKNIQYF,17,-,TRBV4-3,TRBD1,TRBJ2-4
TGCGCCAGCAGCCAAGGGACTAGCGGGAGAAGAGAGACCCAGTACTTC,CASSQGTSGRRETQYF,16,few,TRBV4-1,TRBD2,TRBJ2-5
TGTGCCAGCAGTTTTATGGGGGCGCGAGGGGCCAACGTCCTGACTTTC,CASSFMGARGANVLTF,16,few,TRBV27,-,TRBJ2-6
TGTGCCAGCAGTTTCCCGGATGGGCTAGCGGGAACAGATACGCAGTATTTT,CASSFPDGLAGTDTQYF,17,once,TRBV28,TRBD2,TRBJ2-3
TGTGCCAGCAGCCGGGGCGGGGGCGGACCGAATACGCAGTATTTT,CASSRGGGGPNTQYF,15,many,TRBV11-2,-,TRBJ2-3
TGCGCCAGCAGCCCCCATTTGGGGGCAGGGGATCAGCCCCAGCATTTT,CASSPHLGAGDQPQHF,16,many,TRBV4-3,-,TRBJ1-5
TGTGCCAGCAGCTCCAGACAGGGCGGTGAAAAACTGTTTTTT,CASSSRQGGEKLFF,14,-,TRBV7-9,TRBD1,TRBJ1-4
TGCAGCGCCGCATATCTAGCGCCCAATGAGCAGTTCTTC,CSAAYLAPNEQFF,13,many,TRBV29-1,-,TRBJ2-1
TGTGCTAGCAGCTTAGAGCGGGGGGGGGAGCAGTTCTTC,CASSLERGGEQFF,13,few,TRBV7-7,TRBD2,TRBJ2-1
TGTGCCAGCAGCTTGGGGCAGGGGCAAGCTAACTATGGCTACACCTTC,CASSLGQGQANYGYTF,16,-,TRBV5-4,-,TRBJ1-2
TGCGCCAGCAGCCTAGCGGGAGTAGGGAATGAGCAGTTCTTC,CASSLAGVGNEQFF,14,few,TRBV4-3,TRBD2,TRBJ2-1